The 18 T cell receptor beta chains below were found in one sample sequenced in a study of T cells in Graves' hyperthyroidism and ophthalmopathy. Amplified TCR beta CDR3 regions derived from RNA transcripts. The HTBI set primed first-round TCR CDR3 RT-PCR. Using its own MiXCR run on the multiplex PCR reads, TCRdb lists one record per CDR3 protein. The table shows 300,000 to 450,000 distinct CDR3 sequences, with 15% to 18% occurring only once. The sequenced sample was blood. Source of these receptors: a young woman with Graves' hyperthyroidism that later progressed to Graves' ophthalmopathy.

This clonotype was counted ten times or more. The chain joins TRBV20-1 to TRBJ2-2; 8 nucleotides align to TRBD2. Germline CDR1 and CDR2: DFQATT and SNEGSKA (reference sequence). Trimming removed 3 bases from V and 3 bases from J; junction bases left unmatched: 3. The length of the CDR3 is 14 residues. The DNA of the CDR3 is TGCAGTGCTAGCCCGGGAGGGCACACCGGGGAGCTGTTTTTT. Residues: CSASPGGHTGELFF.

This clonotype was detected once. The CDR3 DNA reads TGTGCCAGCAGCCACGGACAGGAGCAGTTCTTC. The encoded protein is CASSHGQEQFF. V gene TRBV14 combines with J gene TRBJ2-1; weak D call: TRBD1 (6 bases). Trimming removed 3 bases from V and 10 bases from J, with 7 bases in between. There are 11 residues in the CDR3. Per the germline V gene, CDR1 is SGHDN and CDR2 is FVKESK.

This sequence joins TRBV6-5 and TRBJ1-2; TRBD1 agrees at 8 bases. The germline V gene encodes CDR1 MNHEY and CDR2 SVGAGI. Unmatched junction bases numbered 4, after V lost 2 bases and J lost 2 bases. The CDR3 spans 15 residues. The DNA of the CDR3 is TGTGCCAGCAGTTACGAGGCAGGGGGCAACTATGGCTACACCTTC. The encoded protein is CASSYEAGGNYGYTF.

This clonotype was counted only a few times. This sequence joins TRBV7-9 and TRBJ2-4; D is undetermined. The CDR3 covers 12 residues. V lost 3 bases, J lost 4 bases, and 4 bases lay in between. The V gene's germline CDR1 is SEHNR and CDR2 FQNEAQ (reference sequence). The CDR3 is CASSLEKNIQYF. DNA for the CDR3: TGTGCCAGCAGCTTGGAGAAAAACATTCAGTACTTC.

This clonotype was counted many times. The V call is TRBV7-8, the J call TRBJ2-7, with D perhaps matching TRBD1 (6 bases). Germline V gives CDR1 SGHVS, CDR2 FQNEAQ. V shed 4 bases and J shed 3 bases, with 13 bases lying between them. CDR3 length equals 14 residues. The CDR3 sequence: CASSSVTGHYEQYF. The DNA of the CDR3 is TGTGCCAGCAGCTCCGTGACAGGTCACTACGAGCAGTACTTC.

The genes are TRBV19 and TRBJ1-6, with D unclear. The CDR3 contains 16 residues. Germline V lookup: CDR1 LNHDA, CDR2 SQIVND (reference sequence). V was cut by 5 bases and J by 0 bases, with 11 bases left in between. The CDR3 spells CASSERTSSYNSPLHF. CDR3 in DNA: TGTGCCAGTAGTGAGCGGACCAGCTCCTATAATTCACCCCTCCACTTT.

This clonotype was observed many times. The chain uses TRBV30 and TRBJ2-1; D call uncertain. The length of the CDR3 is 12 residues. Trimming pared 3 bases from V and 7 bases from J, leaving 10 bases between. Germline V CDR1 and CDR2: GTSNPN, SVGIG (reference sequence). The CDR3 DNA follows: TGTGCCTGGAGCAAACTAAAGAATGAGCAGTTCTTC. It codes for CAWSKLKNEQFF.

The chain has TRBV6-2 or TRBV6-3 and TRBJ2-7; a possible D gene is TRBD1 (6 bases). V was pared by 6 bases and J by 3 bases, with 12 bases between. The length of the CDR3 is 13 residues. The V gene's germline CDR1 is MNHEY and CDR2 SVGEGT. The CDR3 DNA sequence: TGTGCCAGCAGACCCGACAGGAACTACGAGCAGTACTTC. This translates into CASRPDRNYEQYF.

Worth noting for this clonotype: This sequence may be a read error, since a much larger clone differs from it by one base. The rearrangement uses TRBV5-1 and TRBJ2-7; D not certain. The V gene lost 0 bases and the J gene lost 8 bases, with 15 bases spanning the gap. This CDR3 has 14 residues. The germline V gene encodes CDR1 SGHRS and CDR2 YFSETQ. The DNA for the CDR3 is TGCGCCAGCAGCTTGGTAGGTGGTCAGTACAAGCAGTACTTC. The encoded protein is CASSLVGGQYKQYF.

This sequence joins TRBV2 and TRBJ1-2; TRBD1 might be the D (6 bases). This CDR3 comprises 15 residues. V was pared by 6 bases and J by 8 bases, with 22 bases between. The V gene's germline CDR1 is SNHLY and CDR2 FYNNEI. DNA for the CDR3: TGTGCCAGCAGCGGCAGGGGAGAATCGAGCTACGGCTACACCTTC. It yields the protein CASSGRGESSYGYTF.

The chain recombines TRBV20-1 with TRBJ2-5; TRBD1 agrees at 9 bases. CDR1 and CDR2 from the germline V gene are DFQATT and SNEGSKA (reference sequence). CDR3 length equals 17 residues. Trimming cost V 3 bases and J 2 bases; bases outside gene matches: 13. The CDR3 loop is CSASPGTGRAPQETQYF. In nucleotides, the CDR3 is TGCAGTGCTAGCCCGGGGACAGGGAGGGCCCCACAAGAGACCCAGTACTTC.

The sample holds a few counts of this clonotype. The rearrangement uses TRBV6-1 and TRBJ2-1; 15 bases are shared with TRBD2. Germline CDR1 MNHNS, CDR2 SASEGT. The CDR3 length is 15 residues. J gave up 10 bases and V 6 bases, and 7 bases lay outside the gene matches. The CDR3 loop is CASRRTSGRAHEQFF. The CDR3 coding sequence is TGTGCCAGCAGGCGGACTAGCGGGAGGGCCCACGAGCAGTTCTTC.

This clonotype appeared many times. This chain connects TRBV7-9 to TRBJ2-5, with 7 bases matching TRBD1. CDR1 and CDR2 (germline): SEHNR, FQNEAQ (reference sequence). This CDR3 spans 14 amino acids. V gave up 3 bases and J gave up 5 bases; unmatched junction bases: 6. Here the CDR3 DNA reads TGTGCCAGCAGCTTTCCGCAGGACAGGGAGACCCAGTACTTC. This translates into CASSFPQDRETQYF.

This clonotype was seen many times. This chain uses TRBV28 with TRBJ1-2; no reliable D call. V was clipped by 5 bases and J by 5 bases, with 6 bases between them. CDR1 is MDHEN and CDR2 is SYDVKM in the germline V gene. This CDR3 has 11 amino acids. The CDR3 DNA is TGTGCCAGCAGTCGTTTATATGGCTACACCTTC. This sequence encodes CASSRLYGYTF.

J is TRBJ1-5 and V is TRBV19; D may be TRBD1 (5 bases). Germline CDR1 is LNHDA and CDR2 is SQIVND (reference sequence). The CDR3 is made up of 17 amino acids. V dropped 0 bases and J dropped 0 bases, with 12 bases sitting between them. The CDR3 nucleotides are TGTGCCAGTAGTATAGAGAACAGGATTTATAGCAATCAGCCCCAGCATTTT. Its translation is CASSIENRIYSNQPQHF.

This clonotype was seen only a few times. V usage is TRBV5-1 and J usage is TRBJ1-4, with D possibly TRBD1 on 6 matching bases. Germline CDR1 reads SGHRS; CDR2 reads YFSETQ. Trimming stripped 0 bases from V and 3 bases from J, with 12 bases between. The CDR3 runs 16 residues. This chain's CDR3 is CASSLERGAANEKLFF. For the CDR3, the DNA is TGCGCCAGCAGCTTGGAAAGGGGGGCCGCTAATGAAAAACTGTTTTTT.

This clonotype was found many times. The chain carries TRBV18 and TRBJ2-1; TRBD1 aligns across 7 bases. The V gene's germline CDR1 is KGHSH and CDR2 LQKENI. V shed 6 bases, J shed 8 bases, and the junction held 10 bases outside the gene matches. The CDR3 runs 14 residues. CDR3 DNA sequence: TGTGCCAGCTCGCCCCTATGGCAGGGGGATGAGCAGTTCTTC. It translates to CASSPLWQGDEQFF.

This clonotype was observed a single time. J is TRBJ2-7 and V is TRBV28; 15 bases agree with TRBD2. V lost 6 bases to trimming and J lost 4 bases; unmatched junction nucleotides: 4. The CDR3 has 15 residues. The germline gives CDR1 MDHEN, CDR2 SYDVKM. The DNA of the CDR3 is TGTGCCAGCAGGGGGACTAGCGGGAGGTGGTACGAGCAGTACTTC. Residues: CASRGTSGRWYEQYF.